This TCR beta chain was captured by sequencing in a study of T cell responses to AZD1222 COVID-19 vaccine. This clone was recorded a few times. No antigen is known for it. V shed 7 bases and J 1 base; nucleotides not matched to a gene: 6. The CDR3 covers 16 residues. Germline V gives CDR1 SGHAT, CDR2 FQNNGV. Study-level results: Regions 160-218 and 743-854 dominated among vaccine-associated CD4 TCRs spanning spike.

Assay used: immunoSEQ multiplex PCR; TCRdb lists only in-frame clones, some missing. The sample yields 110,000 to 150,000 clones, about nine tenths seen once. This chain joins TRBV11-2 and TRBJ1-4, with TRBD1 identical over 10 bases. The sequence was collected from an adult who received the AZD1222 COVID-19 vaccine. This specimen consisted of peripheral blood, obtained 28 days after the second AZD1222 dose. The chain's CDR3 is CASISGQGETNEKLFF. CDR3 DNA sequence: TGTGCCAGCATCTCCGGACAGGGGGAAACTAATGAAAAACTGTTTTTT.